The clone carrying this T cell receptor (beta chain) has ten or more counts. The antigen is not known. This entry belongs to a study of regulatory T cells in long-lasting Graves disease. Time point specified: newly diagnosed GD, antithyroid drugs for less than 3 months. PBMC RNA was the source of the TCR library. The CDR3 runs 15 residues. The germline V gene has CDR1 SGHDT and CDR2 YYEEEE. The junction had 6 bases not matched to a gene; V was cut back by 2 bases and J by 4 bases. Overall study results and limits: Favored usage of TRBV28, TRBJ1-2 and TRBJ2-5 was recorded in persistent disease.

Arm-PCR with iRepertoire HTBI primers amplified the CDR3 regions for these TCR beta libraries. TCRdb reprocessed the multiplex PCR reads with MiXCR, giving one entry per CDR3 protein. This sample has more than 350,000 distinct CDR3 sequences, with approximately 15% found just once. The same sample was also studied in work on T cells in Graves' hyperthyroidism and ophthalmopathy. According to that study: When the TCR CDR3 underwent first-round RT-PCR, the HTBI primer set was used.

The V and J genes are TRBV5-6 and TRBJ2-7; 10 nucleotides match TRBD2. This sequence was found in a woman aged 25 to 39 with Graves disease. This specimen consisted of peripheral blood mononuclear cells (PBMCs), obtained at new diagnosis, from a patient treated with antithyroid drugs. CDR3 residues: CASSFPSGSGYEQYF. In DNA form, the CDR3 reads TGTGCCAGCAGCTTCCCTAGCGGGAGTGGGTACGAGCAGTACTTC.